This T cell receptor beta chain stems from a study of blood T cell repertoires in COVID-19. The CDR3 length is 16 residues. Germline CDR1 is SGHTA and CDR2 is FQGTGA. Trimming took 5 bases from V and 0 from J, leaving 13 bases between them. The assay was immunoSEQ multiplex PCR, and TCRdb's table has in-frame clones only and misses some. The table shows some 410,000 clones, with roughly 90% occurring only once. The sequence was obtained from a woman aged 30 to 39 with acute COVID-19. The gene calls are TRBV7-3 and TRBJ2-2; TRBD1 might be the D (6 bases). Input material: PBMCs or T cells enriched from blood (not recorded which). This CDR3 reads CASSLAGAANTGELFF. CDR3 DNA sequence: TGTGCCAGCAGCCTAGCAGGGGCAGCGAACACCGGGGAGCTGTTTTTT.